This T cell receptor (beta chain) was captured in a study of T-cell reconstitution after alpha-beta-depleted transplantation in children. Library preparation (for TCRbeta) was performed with unique molecular identifiers. A single record per CDR3 protein comes from TCRdb applying MiXCR to the PCR reads. The data show 450,000 to 600,000 distinct CDR3 sequences, around a third seen once. The CDR3 has 12 amino acids. The V and J ends lost 4 bases and 7 bases respectively, with 8 bases between them. Germline-derived CDR1 and CDR2 are SEHNR and FQNEAQ (reference sequence). This clonotype was seen only once.

The chain uses TRBV7-9 and TRBJ2-1; D remains ambiguous. The source is a human donor who donated a stem cell graft to a child with aplastic anemia. The material sequenced was PBMCs from the stem cell graft donor, taken from the stem cell graft. CDR3 sequence reads: CASSSPENEQFF. As DNA, the CDR3 is TGTGCCAGCAGCTCCCCAGAGAATGAGCAGTTCTTC.